A single sample is the source of the 23 T cell receptor beta chains below, sequenced in a study of blood T cell repertoires in COVID-19. Sequenced by immunoSEQ multiplex PCR; TCRdb stores in-frame clones only, minus some. Among fewer than 400,000 clones listed, around 90% were seen once. The sample comprised PBMCs or T cells enriched from blood (not recorded which). These receptors came from a woman aged 18 to 35 who had recovered from COVID-19.

The J gene is TRBJ2-3, the V gene TRBV28; no clear D. There are 13 residues in the CDR3. The germline V gene encodes CDR1 MDHEN and CDR2 SYDVKM. V lost 6 bases, J lost 4 bases, and 11 bases lay in between. CDR3 loop: CASRTHGADTQYF. The CDR3 DNA reads as TGTGCCAGCAGGACACATGGCGCAGATACGCAGTATTTT.

V gene TRBV2 combines with J gene TRBJ2-1, with 7 bases identical to TRBD1. The CDR3 has 16 residues. Germline values: CDR1 SNHLY, CDR2 FYNNEI. The V segment lost 10 bases and the J segment 4 bases; nucleotides outside the gene matches: 16. CDR3 sequence (DNA): TGTGCCAACTCCTTATCGTTGTCGGGACAGTACAATGAGCAGTTCTTC. Residues: CANSLSLSGQYNEQFF.

This chain links TRBV5-1 with TRBJ2-1, with TRBD2 matching over 9 bases. The germline V gene has CDR1 SGHRS and CDR2 YFSETQ. The CDR3 loop spans 15 amino acids. V was clipped by 4 bases and J by 7 bases; unmatched bases: 9. For the CDR3, the DNA is TGCGCCAGCAGCGTCTTAGCGGGAGCGGGGAATGAGCAGTTCTTC. Translation gives CASSVLAGAGNEQFF. The full variable domain, rest sourced from reference TRBV5-1 and TRBJ2-1, is KAGVTQTPRYLIKTRGQQVTLSCSPISGHRSVSWYQQTPGQGLQFLFEYFSETQRNKGNFPGRFSGRQFSNSRSEMNVSTLELGDSALYLCASSVLAGAGNEQFFGPGTRLTVL.

The chain couples TRBV5-1 to TRBJ1-1; the D gene is possibly TRBD1 (5 bases). V dropped 4 bases and J dropped 0 bases, with 13 bases sitting between them. CDR1 SGHRS and CDR2 YFSETQ come from the germline V gene. The CDR3 contains 15 residues. The chain's CDR3 is CASSPQGSMNTEAFF. CDR3 DNA sequence: TGCGCCAGCAGCCCCCAGGGCAGCATGAACACTGAAGCTTTCTTT.

This rearrangement joins TRBV5-1 to TRBJ2-3; D possibly corresponds to TRBD2 (5 bases). This CDR3 is built from 15 residues. The V end was cut by 4 bases, the J end by 2 bases, with 14 bases between. CDR1 and CDR2 (germline): SGHRS, YFSETQ. CDR3: CASSKRTVDTDTQYF. Written as DNA, the CDR3 is TGCGCCAGCAGCAAACGGACTGTCGACACAGATACGCAGTATTTT. The whole variable domain, remainder taken from reference TRBV5-1 and TRBJ2-3, is KAGVTQTPRYLIKTRGQQVTLSCSPISGHRSVSWYQQTPGQGLQFLFEYFSETQRNKGNFPGRFSGRQFSNSRSEMNVSTLELGDSALYLCASSKRTVDTDTQYFGPGTRLTVL.

Remarks on this clone: A junction end diverges from the germline sequence, so it may reflect a read error. J is TRBJ2-2 and V is TRBV10-3; D remains ambiguous. CDR1 and CDR2 from the germline V gene are ENHRY and SYGVKD. The CDR3 spans 13 residues. Here the CDR3 DNA reads TGTGCCATCAGTGGTCCGAACACCGAGGAGCTGTTTTTT. Protein: CAISGPNTEELFF.

The J gene is TRBJ2-1, the V gene TRBV6-1, with D possibly matching TRBD1 (6 bases). Deletions cut 1 base from V and 8 bases from J, with 15 bases between. CDR1 is MNHNS and CDR2 is SASEGT in the germline V gene. CDR3 length: 15 residues. DNA for the CDR3: TGTGCCAGCAGTGAAGATAACAGGGTAGGCGATGAGCAGTTCTTC. This gives the protein CASSEDNRVGDEQFF.

This clone came up a few times. V is TRBV7-2 and J is TRBJ2-7; the D gene is possibly TRBD2 (5 bases). The CDR3 spans 15 residues. V was cut by 0 bases and J by 6 bases, with 15 bases left in between. Germline assignment: CDR1 SGHTA and CDR2 FQGNSA. CDR3 DNA sequence: TGTGCCAGCAGCTTAGCACGACTACGCGGGTCCGAGCAGTACTTC. Translation: CASSLARLRGSEQYF.

The V gene is TRBV5-1, the J gene TRBJ1-6; 10 bases match TRBD1. The germline V gene encodes CDR1 SGHRS and CDR2 YFSETQ. With V trimmed by 0 bases and J by 7 bases, 4 bases remained unmatched. The length of the CDR3 is 16 residues. The chain's CDR3 is CASSLAPGQGNSPLHF. For the CDR3, the DNA is TGCGCCAGCAGCTTGGCACCGGGACAGGGGAATTCACCCCTCCACTTT.

The chain uses TRBV5-5 and TRBJ1-2; 7 nucleotides agree with TRBD1. V dropped 0 bases and J dropped 8; count of bases not matched to a gene: 13. The CDR3 is made up of 16 amino acids. CDR1 and CDR2 (germline): SGHKS, YYEKEE (reference sequence). The CDR3 loop reads CASSLEAGGFLDGYTF. CDR3 bases: TGTGCCAGCAGCTTGGAGGCAGGGGGTTTCCTAGACGGCTACACCTTC.

The chain combines TRBV19 with TRBJ1-6; 10 positions match TRBD1. CDR3 size: 15 residues. Germline values: CDR1 LNHDA, CDR2 SQIVND (reference sequence). CDR3 in DNA: TGTGCGAGGACAGGGGGGAAATCCTATAATTCACCCCTCCACTTT. Translating gives CARTGGKSYNSPLHF.

V and J are TRBV28 and TRBJ2-1, with 10 bases matching TRBD2. V was clipped by 4 bases and J by 4 bases; unmatched bases: 10. The CDR3 length is 17 residues. Germline V gene data show CDR1 as MDHEN and CDR2 as SYDVKM. CDR3 DNA sequence: TGTGCCAGCAGTTCCCCACGGAGCGGGAGGGTATACAATGAGCAGTTCTTC. Its protein product is CASSSPRSGRVYNEQFF.

The rearrangement joins TRBV13 to TRBJ2-3; 14 bases fit TRBD2. Germline V gene sequence: CDR1 PRHDT, CDR2 FYEKMQ (reference sequence). The CDR3 has 13 amino acids. The J segment lost 15 bases and the V segment lost 5 bases, leaving 7 bases of the junction unmatched. CDR3: CASSRGLAGVGYF. The CDR3 DNA follows: TGTGCCAGCAGCCGGGGACTAGCGGGAGTGGGATATTTT.

This chain links TRBV29-1 with TRBJ1-1; TRBD1 agrees at 7 bases. The CDR3 covers 12 residues. Trimming cost V 4 bases and J 3 bases; bases outside gene matches: 2. CDR1 and CDR2 (germline): SQVTM, ANQGSEA. In DNA form, the CDR3 reads TGCAGCGTTGGGGACAGACACACTGAAGCTTTCTTT. Protein: CSVGDRHTEAFF.

V gene TRBV19 combines with J gene TRBJ2-7; D may be TRBD1 (5 bases). The CDR3 contains 13 residues. Germline V gives CDR1 LNHDA, CDR2 SQIVND (reference sequence). Trimming pared 3 bases from V and 5 bases from J, leaving 11 bases between. CDR3 amino acids: CASSMTVRNEQYF. DNA for the CDR3: TGTGCCAGTAGTATGACAGTTAGGAACGAGCAGTACTTC.

This chain links TRBV2 with TRBJ1-2; D is possibly TRBD1 (5 bases). CDR1 is SNHLY and CDR2 is FYNNEI in the germline V gene. Trimming removed 7 bases from V and 5 bases from J, with 17 bases in between. The CDR3 spans 14 residues. The CDR3 reads CASTLTVDVYGYTF. CDR3 sequence (DNA): TGTGCCAGCACGCTGACAGTTGACGTGTATGGCTACACCTTC. Full variable domain (rest looked up from reference TRBV2 and TRBJ1-2): EPEVTQTPSHQVTQMGQEVILRCVPISNHLYFYWYRQILGQKVEFLVSFYNNEISEKSEIFDDQFSVERPDGSNFTLKIRSTKLEDSAMYFCASTLTVDVYGYTFGSGTRLTVV.

This clone has only one observation. The chain recombines TRBV5-1 with TRBJ1-2; no clear D. V lost 0 bases to trimming and J lost 6 bases, with 9 bases between them. The CDR3 length is 13 residues. Germline V gene data show CDR1 as SGHRS and CDR2 as YFSETQ. The CDR3 DNA is TGCGCCAGCAGCTTGGTAGCTGAGGATGGCTACACCTTC. It specifies CASSLVAEDGYTF.

The chain joins TRBV19 to TRBJ1-1, with 8 nucleotides matching TRBD1. CDR1 is LNHDA and CDR2 is SQIVND in the germline V gene (reference sequence). J lost 4 bases, V lost 4 bases, and 2 bases had no gene match. The CDR3 consists of 13 residues. The CDR3 protein is CASSTQGATEAFF. The CDR3 region has the DNA TGTGCCAGTAGTACCCAGGGGGCCACTGAAGCTTTCTTT.

The chain is built from TRBV7-9 and TRBJ2-5; D may be TRBD2 (6 bases). V dropped 2 bases and J dropped 2 bases, with 9 bases sitting between them. The CDR3 extends over 14 amino acids. Per germline, CDR1 SEHNR and CDR2 FQNEAQ (reference sequence). CDR3 sequence (DNA): TGTGCCAGCAGCTTACGGGGGATACAAGAGACCCAGTACTTC. This gives the protein CASSLRGIQETQYF.

The rearrangement uses TRBV9 and TRBJ2-2, with TRBD2 matching over 7 bases. The length of the CDR3 is 16 residues. V lost 0 bases, J lost 1 base, and 3 bases stayed unmatched. Per the germline V gene, CDR1 is SGDLS and CDR2 is YYNGEE. The CDR3 loop is CASSVVAGRNTGELFF. DNA of the CDR3: TGTGCCAGCAGCGTAGTAGCGGGCCGGAACACCGGGGAGCTGTTTTTT.

This chain joins TRBV29-1 and TRBJ2-5, with TRBD2 as a possible D gene (6 bases). Trimming pared 1 base from V and 5 bases from J, leaving 17 bases between. The CDR3 has 15 amino acids. The germline V gene has CDR1 SQVTM and CDR2 ANQGSEA. CDR3 protein: CSVEGSGVLGETQYF. The CDR3 bases are TGCAGCGTTGAAGGTTCGGGGGTACTGGGTGAGACCCAGTACTTC.

This chain uses TRBV29-1 with TRBJ1-5; 10 bases fit TRBD1. The CDR3 consists of 15 residues. The germline CDR1 and CDR2 sequences are SQVTM and ANQGSEA. With 6 bases clipped from V and 3 bases from J, the junction kept 8 bases outside the gene matches. The CDR3 is CSVAGTGANNQPQHF. CDR3 in DNA: TGCAGCGTCGCCGGGACAGGGGCGAACAATCAGCCCCAGCATTTT.

This chain joins TRBV9 and TRBJ1-2, with D possibly being TRBD1 (5 bases). The germline gives CDR1 SGDLS, CDR2 YYNGEE. Deletions cut 3 bases from V and 3 bases from J, with 12 bases between. The CDR3 has 14 amino acids. This CDR3 reads CASSEEGLDYGYTF. The CDR3 bases are TGTGCCAGCAGCGAGGAGGGGTTGGACTATGGCTACACCTTC.